These T cell receptor beta chains were read from a single sample in a study of T cell repertoires in cytomegalovirus infection. For these receptors, no antigen is known. In TCRdb, the reads were re-called with MiXCR into one record per CDR3 protein. This sample has under 200,000 distinct CDR3 sequences; roughly a fifth occur once, and the top ten carry about 25%. The sequenced sample was CD8+ T cells from cultured PBMCs, obtained from culture after CMV antigen stimulation. The receptor set was obtained from a human donor in good health (CMV status not recorded). Some clones in this sample may be carry-over from other donors' samples. The CDR3 runs from the conserved cysteine through the conserved F or W. The D gene is left open where the match is weak. Only some rows state a clone size, as once, few, many or a class for expanded clones.

J gene: TRBJ1-2
D gene: TRBD1
clone size: NA
V gene: TRBV27
CDR3 DNA: TGTGCCAGCAGTTCGCGGACAGGGCCAACGGGTGACTATGGCTACACCTTC
CDR3 protein: CASSSRTGPTGDYGYTF

J gene: TRBJ2-7
D gene: NA
clone size: NA
V gene: TRBV4-3
CDR3 DNA: TGCGCCAGCAGCCAGTACGTGGCGGGACAAACCCTTACCTACGAGCAGTACTTC
CDR3 protein: CASSQYVAGQTLTYEQYF

J gene: TRBJ2-3
D gene: NA
clone size: NA
V gene: TRBV28
CDR3 DNA: TGTGCCAGCAGACCCAGGGGGGAGGTCACAGATACGCAGTATTTT
CDR3 protein: CASRPRGEVTDTQYF

J gene: TRBJ2-7
D gene: NA
clone size: few
V gene: TRBV2
CDR3 DNA: TGTGCCAGCAGGGATGGGACCTCCTCTTTTAGCTACGAGCAGTACTTC
CDR3 protein: CASRDGTSSFSYEQYF

J gene: TRBJ2-7
D gene: NA
clone size: few
V gene: TRBV4-3
CDR3 DNA: TGCGCCAGCAGCCAAGGAACAGACTACGAGCAGTACTTC
CDR3 protein: CASSQGTDYEQYF

J gene: TRBJ2-3
D gene: TRBD2
clone size: NA
V gene: TRBV7-7
CDR3 DNA: TGTGCTAGCAGCTCCGGACTAGCGGGGGGGCCAGATACGCAGTATTTT
CDR3 protein: CASSSGLAGGPDTQYF

J gene: TRBJ2-1
D gene: NA
clone size: NA
V gene: TRBV7-2
CDR3 DNA: TGTGCCAGCCTAACTCCGGATGAGCAGTTCTTC
CDR3 protein: CASLTPDEQFF

J gene: TRBJ2-3
D gene: TRBD1
clone size: few
V gene: TRBV4-1
CDR3 DNA: TGCGCCAGCAGCCAAGATAGGGGGACAGCTTATCGCACAGATACGCAGTATTTT
CDR3 protein: CASSQDRGTAYRTDTQYF

J gene: TRBJ1-2
D gene: NA
clone size: NA
V gene: TRBV4-1
CDR3 DNA: TGTGCCAGCAGCCAACCATCCGGGCCCGACAGGCACCCACTTGGCTACACCTTC
CDR3 protein: CASSQPSGPDRHPLGYTF

J gene: TRBJ2-7
D gene: TRBD1
clone size: NA
V gene: TRBV6-8
CDR3 DNA: TGTGCCAGCAGTGTACCCGGACAGGGGGTCTCCTACGAGCAGTACTTC
CDR3 protein: CASSVPGQGVSYEQYF

J gene: TRBJ1-5
D gene: NA
clone size: NA
V gene: TRBV15
CDR3 DNA: TGTGCCACCAGCAGAGCAGGGGAGAATCAGCCCCAGCATTTT
CDR3 protein: CATSRAGENQPQHF

J gene: TRBJ2-6
D gene: NA
clone size: NA
V gene: TRBV6-5
CDR3 DNA: TGTGCCAGCAGGCGGATTAGCTCTGGGGCCAACGTCCTGACTTTC
CDR3 protein: CASRRISSGANVLTF

J gene: TRBJ2-7
D gene: NA
clone size: NA
V gene: TRBV27
CDR3 DNA: TGTGCCAGCAGTTCTATTCCCTACGAGCAGTACTTC
CDR3 protein: CASSSIPYEQYF

J gene: TRBJ2-3
D gene: TRBD1
clone size: few
V gene: TRBV7-8
CDR3 DNA: TGTGCCAGCAGCTTTGACAGGGATCGCACAGATACGCAGTATTTT
CDR3 protein: CASSFDRDRTDTQYF

J gene: TRBJ2-5
D gene: TRBD2
clone size: few
V gene: TRBV6-5
CDR3 DNA: TGTGCCAGCAGATTAGCGGGGCGAGAGACCCAGTACTTC
CDR3 protein: CASRLAGRETQYF

J gene: TRBJ2-7
D gene: TRBD1
clone size: many
V gene: TRBV7-6
CDR3 DNA: TGTGCCAGCAGCCAAACCGGGACAGCTTTCGAGCAGTACTTC
CDR3 protein: CASSQTGTAFEQYF

J gene: TRBJ1-5
D gene: TRBD1
clone size: few
V gene: TRBV6-6
CDR3 DNA: TGTGCCAGCAGTCCAATGACAGGGCAGCAGCCCCAGCATTTT
CDR3 protein: CASSPMTGQQPQHF

J gene: TRBJ1-5
D gene: NA
clone size: few
V gene: TRBV5-6
CDR3 DNA: TGTGCCAGCAGCCTGAGAATTGGTGGGGCCCAGACAGGACTTGATCAGCCCCAGCATTTT
CDR3 protein: CASSLRIGGAQTGLDQPQHF

J gene: TRBJ2-7
D gene: NA
clone size: few
V gene: TRBV7-2
CDR3 DNA: TGTGCCAGCAGGGGGCAGGGTCGCGAGCAGTACTTC
CDR3 protein: CASRGQGREQYF

J gene: TRBJ1-1
D gene: TRBD1
clone size: NA
V gene: TRBV7-2
CDR3 DNA: TGTGCCAGCAGCGGAGACAGGGAAGAGTACACTGAAGCTTTCTTT
CDR3 protein: CASSGDREEYTEAFF

J gene: TRBJ2-3
D gene: NA
clone size: few
V gene: TRBV12-3/TRBV12-4
CDR3 DNA: TGTGCCAGCAGTTTAGCGTCGGGACGCACAGATACGCAGTATTTT
CDR3 protein: CASSLASGRTDTQYF

J gene: TRBJ2-5
D gene: TRBD2
clone size: few
V gene: TRBV28
CDR3 DNA: TGTGCCAGCAGTTTAGGGACTAGCGGACTACAAGAGACCCAGTACTTC
CDR3 protein: CASSLGTSGLQETQYF

J gene: TRBJ2-3
D gene: TRBD2
clone size: few
V gene: TRBV7-2
CDR3 DNA: TGTGCCAGCAGCCCCGGGACTAGCGGGGGGTCGGATACGCAGTATTTT
CDR3 protein: CASSPGTSGGSDTQYF

J gene: TRBJ1-5
D gene: NA
clone size: NA
V gene: TRBV28
CDR3 DNA: TGTGCCAGCAGTTTTGCCAGGGGCGCGATGCAGCCCCAGCATTTT
CDR3 protein: CASSFARGAMQPQHF

J gene: TRBJ2-7
D gene: NA
clone size: NA
V gene: TRBV4-3
CDR3 DNA: TGCGCCAGCAGCCAAGATCGGAGCCTCTACGAGCAGTACTTC
CDR3 protein: CASSQDRSLYEQYF

J gene: TRBJ2-7
D gene: NA
clone size: NA
V gene: TRBV7-2
CDR3 DNA: TGTGCCAGCAGCTTCCGGGACTCCCCCTCCGGCTCCTACGAGCAGTACTTC
CDR3 protein: CASSFRDSPSGSYEQYF

J gene: TRBJ1-4
D gene: NA
clone size: few
V gene: TRBV7-9
CDR3 DNA: TGTGCCAGCAGCCCAGGAGCCAGGGGACGAGGAACAACTAATGAAAAACTGTTTTTT
CDR3 protein: CASSPGARGRGTTNEKLFF

J gene: TRBJ2-1
D gene: NA
clone size: NA
V gene: TRBV24-1
CDR3 DNA: TGTGCCACCAGTGATTTGCAGGATGACTCCTACAATGAGCAGTTCTTC
CDR3 protein: CATSDLQDDSYNEQFF

J gene: TRBJ1-1
D gene: TRBD1
clone size: few
V gene: TRBV4-3
CDR3 DNA: TGCGCCAGCAGCCACCGCAACAAACAGGGGGAAGCTTTCTTT
CDR3 protein: CASSHRNKQGEAFF

J gene: TRBJ1-6
D gene: NA
clone size: few
V gene: TRBV4-3
CDR3 DNA: TGCGCCAGCAGCCAAGATCTTACGCCGGCCGCCGAGTTCTATTCACCCCTCCACTTT
CDR3 protein: CASSQDLTPAAEFYSPLHF

J gene: TRBJ1-1
D gene: NA
clone size: NA
V gene: TRBV7-2
CDR3 DNA: TGTGCCAGCAGCTTGGGGGGGCACACTGAAGCTTTCTTT
CDR3 protein: CASSLGGHTEAFF

J gene: TRBJ1-1
D gene: NA
clone size: NA
V gene: TRBV4-2
CDR3 DNA: TGTGCCAGCAGCCGCTTTTGGGACACTGAAGCTTTCTTT
CDR3 protein: CASSRFWDTEAFF

J gene: TRBJ2-1
D gene: NA
clone size: few
V gene: TRBV6-1
CDR3 DNA: TGTGCCAGCAGTGAGGCCCGACGCGATGAGCAGTTCTTC
CDR3 protein: CASSEARRDEQFF

J gene: TRBJ2-7
D gene: NA
clone size: few
V gene: TRBV11-2
CDR3 DNA: TGTGCCAGCAGCCTATGGACCAAATACGAGCAGTACTTC
CDR3 protein: CASSLWTKYEQYF

J gene: TRBJ1-1
D gene: NA
clone size: NA
V gene: TRBV7-2
CDR3 DNA: TGTGCCAGCAGCTTAGCAGGGTTAGGCACTGAAGCTTTCTTT
CDR3 protein: CASSLAGLGTEAFF

J gene: TRBJ2-7
D gene: NA
clone size: NA
V gene: TRBV7-2
CDR3 DNA: TGTGCCAGCAGCTTAGTTGGGTCCCACTACGAGGAGCAGTACTTC
CDR3 protein: CASSLVGSHYEEQYF

J gene: TRBJ1-1
D gene: TRBD1
clone size: NA
V gene: TRBV6-2/TRBV6-3
CDR3 DNA: TGTGCCAGCAGTTACACAGGGGCACGGTACACTGAAGCTTTCTTT
CDR3 protein: CASSYTGARYTEAFF

J gene: TRBJ1-1
D gene: NA
clone size: NA
V gene: TRBV19
CDR3 DNA: TGTGCCAGTAGGCCGGGGGTTCGTGGTACTGAAGCTTTCTTT
CDR3 protein: CASRPGVRGTEAFF

J gene: TRBJ1-6
D gene: NA
clone size: NA
V gene: TRBV7-8
CDR3 DNA: TGTGCCAGCAGCTTTCTGGGCTCCTATAATTCACCCCTCCACTTT
CDR3 protein: CASSFLGSYNSPLHF

J gene: TRBJ2-7
D gene: NA
clone size: NA
V gene: TRBV7-9
CDR3 DNA: TGTGCCAGCAGGGGCCAACGGGGGGCAGGCGAGCAGTACTTC
CDR3 protein: CASRGQRGAGEQYF

J gene: TRBJ1-5
D gene: NA
clone size: NA
V gene: TRBV27
CDR3 DNA: TGTGCCAGCAGTTTAGGGGGGCCCCGCAGCCAGCCCCAGCATTTT
CDR3 protein: CASSLGGPRSQPQHF

J gene: TRBJ2-7
D gene: NA
clone size: NA
V gene: TRBV6-6
CDR3 DNA: TGTGCCAGCAGTGGCGGGTTGGAATACGAGCAGTACTTC
CDR3 protein: CASSGGLEYEQYF

J gene: TRBJ1-1
D gene: NA
clone size: NA
V gene: TRBV13
CDR3 DNA: TGTGCCAGCAGCTCCGCCCTCGGATATTACACTGAAGCTTTCTTT
CDR3 protein: CASSSALGYYTEAFF

J gene: TRBJ1-5
D gene: TRBD1
clone size: NA
V gene: TRBV6-6
CDR3 DNA: TGTGCCAGCAGCCACAGGGGGTATAGCAATCAGCCCCAGCATTTT
CDR3 protein: CASSHRGYSNQPQHF

J gene: TRBJ2-3
D gene: NA
clone size: NA
V gene: TRBV5-4
CDR3 DNA: TGTGCCAGCAGCTCGAAGAAAGGGGCCTCCACAGATACGCAGTATTTT
CDR3 protein: CASSSKKGASTDTQYF

J gene: TRBJ2-7
D gene: NA
clone size: many
V gene: TRBV18
CDR3 DNA: TGTGCCAGCTCGCGCCCCGAGAGACGAGGCGAGCAGTACTTC
CDR3 protein: CASSRPERRGEQYF

J gene: TRBJ1-2
D gene: NA
clone size: few
V gene: TRBV5-1
CDR3 DNA: TGCGCCAGCAGCTTACCCCTAAAGGGACGGGTGTACGGCTACACCTTC
CDR3 protein: CASSLPLKGRVYGYTF

J gene: TRBJ1-5
D gene: NA
clone size: NA
V gene: TRBV19
CDR3 DNA: TGTGCCAGTAGTTCTAGGAGCAATCAGCCCCAGCATTTT
CDR3 protein: CASSSRSNQPQHF

J gene: TRBJ2-7
D gene: TRBD2
clone size: few
V gene: TRBV7-2
CDR3 DNA: TGTGCCAGCAGCTCCTGGACTAGCGGGAGCTACGAGCAGTACTTC
CDR3 protein: CASSSWTSGSYEQYF

J gene: TRBJ2-7
D gene: NA
clone size: NA
V gene: TRBV7-9
CDR3 DNA: TGTGCCAGCAGCTTAGACGTTATGAGGTCCTCCTACGAGCAGTACTTC
CDR3 protein: CASSLDVMRSSYEQYF

J gene: TRBJ2-1
D gene: NA
clone size: many
V gene: TRBV7-9
CDR3 DNA: TGTGCCAGCAGCTCCGAGACGAGGTACAATGAGCAGTTCTTC
CDR3 protein: CASSSETRYNEQFF

J gene: TRBJ1-5
D gene: NA
clone size: NA
V gene: TRBV4-1
CDR3 DNA: TGCGCCAGCAGCCTAAAGGAGGGGAATCAGCCCCAGCATTTT
CDR3 protein: CASSLKEGNQPQHF

J gene: TRBJ2-7
D gene: NA
clone size: few
V gene: TRBV12-3/TRBV12-4
CDR3 DNA: TGTGCCAGCAGTTCATCCGGTACTACAGGGATCCCCTACGAGCAGTACTTC
CDR3 protein: CASSSSGTTGIPYEQYF

J gene: TRBJ2-5
D gene: NA
clone size: NA
V gene: TRBV7-2
CDR3 DNA: TGTGCCAGCAGCCTGGCGGTCAGGGTCCAAGAGACCCAGTACTTC
CDR3 protein: CASSLAVRVQETQYF

J gene: TRBJ1-4
D gene: NA
clone size: NA
V gene: TRBV12-3/TRBV12-4
CDR3 DNA: TGTGCCAGCAGTTCCGACCCTTTGGGGATTGACGAAAAACTGTTTTTT
CDR3 protein: CASSSDPLGIDEKLFF

J gene: TRBJ1-5
D gene: TRBD1
clone size: NA
V gene: TRBV6-2/TRBV6-3
CDR3 DNA: TGTGCCAGCAGTTACCCGGTCGGACAGGGGCATCAGCCCCAGCATTTT
CDR3 protein: CASSYPVGQGHQPQHF

J gene: TRBJ2-3
D gene: TRBD2
clone size: few
V gene: TRBV7-8
CDR3 DNA: TGTGCCAGCAGCTTCCGGGGGGCGAGCGGGGGGGAAGGAGATACGCAGTATTTT
CDR3 protein: CASSFRGASGGEGDTQYF

J gene: TRBJ2-1
D gene: TRBD2
clone size: few
V gene: TRBV7-9
CDR3 DNA: TGTGCCAGCAGCTCACTGGTAGCGGGGGGTTACAATGAGCAGTTCTTC
CDR3 protein: CASSSLVAGGYNEQFF

J gene: TRBJ1-1
D gene: NA
clone size: many
V gene: TRBV12-3/TRBV12-4
CDR3 DNA: TGTGCCAGCACCCTCTCCTGGGACACTTACACTGAAGCTTTCTTT
CDR3 protein: CASTLSWDTYTEAFF